The T cell receptor (beta chain) described here comes from a study of T cells in Graves' hyperthyroidism and ophthalmopathy. RNA transcripts yielded amplified TCR beta CDR3 regions. The HTBI primer set was used in a first-round RT-PCR of the TCR CDR3. TCRdb reprocessed the multiplex PCR reads via MiXCR and lists one record per CDR3 protein. Altogether a few hundred thousand distinct CDR3 sequences are present, around a sixth being singletons, with the ten largest covering 15% to 18%. CDR1 and CDR2 (germline): LGHDT, YNNKEL (reference sequence). The CDR3 has 16 residues. J was trimmed by 2 bases and V by 1 base; bases with no gene match: 4. This clonotype was observed once. Individuals with ophthalmopathy presented a Clinical Activity Score of at least 3, a NOSPECS grade of at least 4 and a duration under 3 months.

The material sequenced was blood. The J gene is TRBJ2-7, the V gene TRBV3-1; TRBD2 agrees at 11 bases. The origin of this receptor is a woman in her thirties or forties with Graves' ophthalmopathy. The CDR3 nucleotides read TGTGCCAGCAGCCAAGGACTAGCGGGACTGCCCTACGAGCAGTACTTC. The encoded protein is CASSQGLAGLPYEQYF.